This TCR beta chain was recorded in a study of PD-L1 blockade in urothelial cancer. Time point defined: peripheral blood 6 weeks after treatment start. Urothelial carcinoma affected the patients, and it was locally advanced or metastatic. Using immunoSEQ multiplex PCR, the repertoire was profiled, and TCRdb retains in-frame clones only, with some absent. The data hold about 120,000 clones, with about 89% observed a single time. With 4 bases removed from V and 12 bases from J, the gap between germline ends came to 22 bases. Germline lookup yields CDR1 SGHTA and CDR2 FQGNSA. The CDR3 has 15 residues. The chain couples TRBV7-2 to TRBJ2-1; weak D call: TRBD2 (5 bases). Sequencing used PBMCs, obtained around atezolizumab (anti-PD-L1) treatment. The sequence was obtained from a man aged 60 to 69 with urothelial cancer. CDR3 sequence (DNA): TGTGCCAGCAGCTCGGGATGGAATACAATGAGAGGGCAGTTCTTC. It yields the protein CASSSGWNTMRGQFF.